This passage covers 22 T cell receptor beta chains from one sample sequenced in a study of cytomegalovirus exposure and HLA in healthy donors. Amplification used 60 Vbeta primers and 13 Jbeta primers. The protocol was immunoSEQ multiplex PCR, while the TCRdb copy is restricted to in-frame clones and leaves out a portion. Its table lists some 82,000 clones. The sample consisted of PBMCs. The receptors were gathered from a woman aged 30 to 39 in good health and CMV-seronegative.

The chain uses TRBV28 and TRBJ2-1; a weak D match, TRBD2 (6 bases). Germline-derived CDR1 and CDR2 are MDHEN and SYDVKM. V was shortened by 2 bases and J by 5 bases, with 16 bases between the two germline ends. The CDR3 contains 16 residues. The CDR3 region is CASSLSELATDNEQFF. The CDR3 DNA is TGTGCCAGCAGTTTAAGTGAACTAGCCACCGACAATGAGCAGTTCTTC.

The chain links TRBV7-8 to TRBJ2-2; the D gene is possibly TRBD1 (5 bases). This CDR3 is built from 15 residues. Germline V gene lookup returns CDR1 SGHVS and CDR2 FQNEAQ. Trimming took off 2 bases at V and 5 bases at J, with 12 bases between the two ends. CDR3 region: CASSLPGRTTGELFF. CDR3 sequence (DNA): TGTGCCAGCAGCTTACCCGGACGGACAACCGGGGAGCTGTTTTTT. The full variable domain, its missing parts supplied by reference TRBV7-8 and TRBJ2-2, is GAGVSQSPRYKVAKRGQDVALRCDPISGHVSLFWYQQALGQGPEFLTYFQNEAQLDKSGLPSDRFFAERPEGSVSTLKIQRTQQEDSAVYLCASSLPGRTTGELFFGEGSRLTVL.

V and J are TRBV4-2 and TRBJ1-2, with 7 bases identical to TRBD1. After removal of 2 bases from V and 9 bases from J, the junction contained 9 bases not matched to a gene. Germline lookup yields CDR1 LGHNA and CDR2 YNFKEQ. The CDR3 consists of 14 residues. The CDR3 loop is CASSQHPGDSSYTF. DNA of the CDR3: TGTGCCAGCAGCCAACACCCTGGGGACAGTAGCTACACCTTC.

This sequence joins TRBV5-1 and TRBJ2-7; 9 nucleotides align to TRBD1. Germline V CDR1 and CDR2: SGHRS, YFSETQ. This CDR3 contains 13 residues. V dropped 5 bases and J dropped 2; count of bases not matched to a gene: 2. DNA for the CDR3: TGCGCCAGCAGTCGGGACAGGGCCTACGAGCAGTACTTC. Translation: CASSRDRAYEQYF.

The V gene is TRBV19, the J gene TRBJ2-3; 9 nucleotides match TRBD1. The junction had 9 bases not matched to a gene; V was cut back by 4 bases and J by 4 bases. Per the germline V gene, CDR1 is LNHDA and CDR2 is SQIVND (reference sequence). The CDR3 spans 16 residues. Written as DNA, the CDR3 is TGTGCCAGTAGTAAACGGGACAGGGCTGGAGCAGATACGCAGTATTTT. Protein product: CASSKRDRAGADTQYF.

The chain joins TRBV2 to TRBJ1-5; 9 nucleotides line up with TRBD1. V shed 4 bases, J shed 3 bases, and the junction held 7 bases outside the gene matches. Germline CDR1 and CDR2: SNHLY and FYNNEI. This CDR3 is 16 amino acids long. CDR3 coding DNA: TGTGCCAGCAGTGTGGGACAGGGAAGAGCCAATCAGCCCCAGCATTTT. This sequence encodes CASSVGQGRANQPQHF. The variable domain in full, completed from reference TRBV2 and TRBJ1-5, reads EPEVTQTPSHQVTQMGQEVILRCVPISNHLYFYWYRQILGQKVEFLVSFYNNEISEKSEIFDDQFSVERPDGSNFTLKIRSTKLEDSAMYFCASSVGQGRANQPQHFGDGTRLSIL.

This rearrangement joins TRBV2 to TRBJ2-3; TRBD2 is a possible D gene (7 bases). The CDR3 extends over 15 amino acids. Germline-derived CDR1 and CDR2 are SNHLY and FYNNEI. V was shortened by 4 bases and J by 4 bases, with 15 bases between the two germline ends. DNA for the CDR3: TGTGCCAGCAGTGTAGGTGGGGGGGCCGCAGATACGCAGTATTTT. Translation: CASSVGGGAADTQYF. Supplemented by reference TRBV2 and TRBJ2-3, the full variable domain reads EPEVTQTPSHQVTQMGQEVILRCVPISNHLYFYWYRQILGQKVEFLVSFYNNEISEKSEIFDDQFSVERPDGSNFTLKIRSTKLEDSAMYFCASSVGGGAADTQYFGPGTRLTVL.

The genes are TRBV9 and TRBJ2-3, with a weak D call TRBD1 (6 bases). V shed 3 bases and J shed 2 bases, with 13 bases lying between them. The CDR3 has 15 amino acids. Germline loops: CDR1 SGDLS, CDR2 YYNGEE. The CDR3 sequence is CASSGQGTHTDTQYF. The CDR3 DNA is TGTGCCAGCAGCGGTCAGGGGACCCACACAGATACGCAGTATTTT.

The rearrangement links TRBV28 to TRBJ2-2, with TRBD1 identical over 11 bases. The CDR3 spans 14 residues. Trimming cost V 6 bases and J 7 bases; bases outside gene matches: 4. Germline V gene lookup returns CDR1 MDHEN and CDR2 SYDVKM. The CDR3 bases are TGTGCCAGCAGAGGGACAGGGGGGATCGGGGAGCTGTTTTTT. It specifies CASRGTGGIGELFF.

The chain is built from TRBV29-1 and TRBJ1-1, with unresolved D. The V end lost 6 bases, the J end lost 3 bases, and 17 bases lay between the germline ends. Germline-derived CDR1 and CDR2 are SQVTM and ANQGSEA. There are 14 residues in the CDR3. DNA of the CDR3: TGCAGCGTATGTACTAGCGGGGAATACACTGAAGCTTTCTTT. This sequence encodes CSVCTSGEYTEAFF. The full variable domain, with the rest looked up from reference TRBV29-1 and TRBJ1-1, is SAVISQKPSRDICQRGTSLTIQCQVDSQVTMMFWYRQQPGQSLTLIATANQGSEATYESGFVIDKFPISRPNLTFSTLTVSNMSPEDSSIYLCSVCTSGEYTEAFFGQGTRLTVV.

The CDR3: CASSIGRGTGANVLTF. The CDR3 nucleotides are TGTGCCAGTAGTATAGGTAGGGGAACTGGGGCCAACGTCCTGACTTTC. The rearrangement joins TRBV19 to TRBJ2-6, with a possible D match to TRBD1 (5 bases). V lost 1 base to trimming and J lost 2 bases, with 9 bases between them. CDR1 and CDR2 (germline): LNHDA, SQIVND (reference sequence). This CDR3 is built from 16 residues.

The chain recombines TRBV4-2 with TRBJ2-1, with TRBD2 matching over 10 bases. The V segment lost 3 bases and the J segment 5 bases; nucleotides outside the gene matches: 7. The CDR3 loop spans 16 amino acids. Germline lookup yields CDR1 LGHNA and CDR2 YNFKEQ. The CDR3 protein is CASSHSTSGVDNEQFF. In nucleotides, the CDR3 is TGTGCCAGCAGCCATTCTACTAGCGGGGTCGACAATGAGCAGTTCTTC.

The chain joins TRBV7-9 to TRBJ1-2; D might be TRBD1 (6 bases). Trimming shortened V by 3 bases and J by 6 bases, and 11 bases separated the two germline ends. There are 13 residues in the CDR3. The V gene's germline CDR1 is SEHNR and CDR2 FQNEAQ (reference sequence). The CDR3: CASSLNRVDGYTF. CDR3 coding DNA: TGTGCCAGCAGCTTGAACAGGGTAGATGGCTACACCTTC.

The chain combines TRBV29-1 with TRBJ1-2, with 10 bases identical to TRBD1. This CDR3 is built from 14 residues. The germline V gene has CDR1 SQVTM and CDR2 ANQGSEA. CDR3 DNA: TGCAGAATGGGGGGGACAGGGGCTTTCTATGGCTACACCTTC. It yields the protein CRMGGTGAFYGYTF. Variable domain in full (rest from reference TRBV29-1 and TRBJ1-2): SAVISQKPSRDICQRGTSLTIQCQVDSQVTMMFWYRQQPGQSLTLIATANQGSEATYESGFVIDKFPISRPNLTFSTLTVSNMSPEDSSIYLCRMGGTGAFYGYTFGSGTRLTVV.

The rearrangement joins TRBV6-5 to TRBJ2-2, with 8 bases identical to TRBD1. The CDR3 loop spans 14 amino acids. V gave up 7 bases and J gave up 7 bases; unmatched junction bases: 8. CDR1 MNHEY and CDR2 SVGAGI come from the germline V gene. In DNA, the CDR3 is TGTGCCAGCATGACAGGGGAAGGGATCGGGGAGCTGTTTTTT. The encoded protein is CASMTGEGIGELFF.

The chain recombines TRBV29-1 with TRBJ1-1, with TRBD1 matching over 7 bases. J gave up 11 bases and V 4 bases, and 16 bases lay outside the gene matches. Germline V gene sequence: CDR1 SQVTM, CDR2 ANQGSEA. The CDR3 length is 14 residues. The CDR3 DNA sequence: TGCAGCGTTGTGGTGGAGGGGGCAGGACTTGACGCTTTCTTT. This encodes CSVVVEGAGLDAFF.

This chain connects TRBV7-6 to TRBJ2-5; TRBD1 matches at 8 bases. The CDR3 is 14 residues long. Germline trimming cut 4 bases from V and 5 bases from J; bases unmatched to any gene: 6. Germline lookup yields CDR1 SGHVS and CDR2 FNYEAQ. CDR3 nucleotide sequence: TGTGCCAGCAGCTCTGGACAGGGTCTGGAGACCCAGTACTTC. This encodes CASSSGQGLETQYF.

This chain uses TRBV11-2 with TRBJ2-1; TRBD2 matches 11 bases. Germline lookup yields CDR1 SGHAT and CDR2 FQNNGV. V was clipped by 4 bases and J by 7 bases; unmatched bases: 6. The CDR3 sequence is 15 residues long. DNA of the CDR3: TGTGCCAGCAGCTACACTAGCGGGAGAATAAATGAGCAGTTCTTC. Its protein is CASSYTSGRINEQFF.

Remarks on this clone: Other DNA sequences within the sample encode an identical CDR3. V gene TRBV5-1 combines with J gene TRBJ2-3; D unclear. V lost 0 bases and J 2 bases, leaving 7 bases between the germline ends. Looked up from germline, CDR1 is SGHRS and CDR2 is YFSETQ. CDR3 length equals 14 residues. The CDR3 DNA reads TGCGCCAGCAGCTTGGGCGGTACCACAGATACGCAGTATTTT. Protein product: CASSLGGTTDTQYF.

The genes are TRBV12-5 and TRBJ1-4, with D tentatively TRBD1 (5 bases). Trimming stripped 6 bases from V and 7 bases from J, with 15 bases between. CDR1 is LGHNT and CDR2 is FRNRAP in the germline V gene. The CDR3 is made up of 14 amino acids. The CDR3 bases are TGTGCTAGTGGCGCCCCGGGGGAAGGTGAAAAACTGTTTTTT. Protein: CASGAPGEGEKLFF.

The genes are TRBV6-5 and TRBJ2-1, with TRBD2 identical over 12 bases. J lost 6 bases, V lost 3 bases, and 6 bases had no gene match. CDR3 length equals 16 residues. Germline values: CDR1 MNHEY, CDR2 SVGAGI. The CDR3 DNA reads TGTGCCAGCAGTTATTCTCTAGCGGGAGGGTCCAATGAGCAGTTCTTC. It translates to CASSYSLAGGSNEQFF.

In DNA, the CDR3 is TGTGCCAGCAGTTCCCCAACCGGGACAGGGGGCATCTACGAGCAGTACTTC. Its translation is CASSSPTGTGGIYEQYF. This sequence joins TRBV7-9 and TRBJ2-7; 12 bases match TRBD1. The CDR3 sequence is 17 residues long. Germline assignment: CDR1 SEHNR and CDR2 FQNEAQ (reference sequence). The V gene end was trimmed by 6 bases and the J gene end by 3 bases; junction bases not matched to a gene: 12.